The TCR beta chain described here comes from a study of Graves' ophthalmopathy and Graves' hyperthyroidism. TCR beta CDR3 amplification used RNA transcripts. The library came from an HTBI-primed first-round RT-PCR and a second-round multiplex PCR. TCRdb re-called the multiplex PCR reads through MiXCR, storing one row per CDR3 protein. The sample lists around 520,000 distinct CDR3 sequences, under 40% occurring once. Germline assignment: CDR1 SGHTA and CDR2 FQGNSA. The V and J ends lost 1 base and 11 bases, in that order; junction bases with no gene match: 4. The CDR3 covers 13 residues. Sequenced sample: peripheral blood or thyroid tissue (not recorded which). The clonotype was recovered from an adult man with Graves' hyperthyroidism. The chain recombines TRBV7-2 with TRBJ2-4; 8 nucleotides agree with TRBD2. The CDR3, as DNA: TGTGCCAGCAGCTTAGGGCTAGCGGGCGTTCAGTACTTC. Its translation: CASSLGLAGVQYF.